This passage covers 28 T cell receptor beta chains from one sample sequenced in a study of cytomegalovirus exposure and HLA in healthy donors. With 60 Vbeta and 13 Jbeta primers, the PCR was carried out. This table comes from immunoSEQ multiplex PCR, and its TCRdb copy is limited to in-frame clones, with some not included. Of approximately 130,000 clones in the sample, approximately 85% were seen once. Sequences were obtained from PBMCs. Receptor source: a woman in her thirties in good health and CMV-seropositive.

This clone has only a few counts. The chain carries TRBV6-5 and TRBJ1-3; D is unresolved. CDR1 is MNHEY and CDR2 is SVGAGI in the germline V gene. The CDR3 totals 15 residues. V dropped 0 bases and J dropped 8 bases, with 14 bases sitting between them. DNA for the CDR3: TGTGCCAGCAGTTACTCGCCCTCCCCCGGTGACACCATATATTTT. It yields the protein CASSYSPSPGDTIYF.

V gene TRBV7-9 combines with J gene TRBJ1-1; 7 nucleotides line up with TRBD1. V gave up 2 bases and J gave up 11 bases; unmatched junction bases: 5. Germline CDR1 SEHNR, CDR2 FQNEAQ (reference sequence). The CDR3 is made up of 12 amino acids. CDR3 residues: CASSLPNRGAFF. The DNA for the CDR3 is TGTGCCAGCAGCTTACCTAACAGGGGCGCTTTCTTT.

A few counts support this clone. This sequence joins TRBV4-2 and TRBJ2-2; possibly TRBD2 for D (6 bases). This CDR3 is 17 amino acids long. Deletions cut 2 bases from V and 0 bases from J, with 13 bases between. Germline assignment: CDR1 LGHNA and CDR2 YNFKEQ. CDR3 coding DNA: TGTGCCAGCAGCCAACAGGGAGGCGCGACGAACACCGGGGAGCTGTTTTTT. Its protein is CASSQQGGATNTGELFF.

This chain joins TRBV2 and TRBJ2-5, with TRBD2 identical over 8 bases. This CDR3 has 16 amino acids. Trimming at V came to 11 bases and at J to 4 bases, leaving 18 bases not matched to a gene. Germline V gene lookup returns CDR1 SNHLY and CDR2 FYNNEI. The CDR3 loop is CAVSEASGYSRETQYF. CDR3 DNA sequence: TGTGCCGTTTCGGAGGCTAGCGGGTACTCCAGAGAGACCCAGTACTTC. Full variable domain (outside the CDR3, taken from reference TRBV2 and TRBJ2-5): EPEVTQTPSHQVTQMGQEVILRCVPISNHLYFYWYRQILGQKVEFLVSFYNNEISEKSEIFDDQFSVERPDGSNFTLKIRSTKLEDSAMYFCAVSEASGYSRETQYFGPGTRLLVL.

The genes are TRBV5-4 and TRBJ2-3; 7 bases match TRBD1. CDR3 size: 15 residues. The J segment lost 6 bases and the V segment lost 4 bases, leaving 11 bases of the junction unmatched. Germline loops: CDR1 SGHNT, CDR2 YYREEE (reference sequence). CDR3 sequence (DNA): TGTGCCAGCAGCCTCCGACAGGGATATATTGATACGCAGTATTTT. Protein: CASSLRQGYIDTQYF. The whole variable domain, remainder taken from reference TRBV5-4 and TRBJ2-3, is ETGVTQSPTHLIKTRGQQVTLRCSSQSGHNTVSWYQQALGQGPQFIFQYYREEENGRGNFPPRFSGLQFPNYSSELNVNALELDDSALYLCASSLRQGYIDTQYFGPGTRLTVL.

This rearrangement joins TRBV12-1 to TRBJ2-7; the DNA was not used to check the table's D call, TRBD1. TRBV12-1 is deemed a pseudogene. The CDR3 runs to 11 residues. The DNA for the CDR3 is TGTGCCAGCCGATCTGACAGGGAAGGTTACTTC. Protein product: CASRSDREGYF.

The chain combines TRBV5-5 with TRBJ1-6; D remains unclear. The CDR3 sequence is 14 residues long. The ends were cut back, 1 base at V and 8 bases at J, with 10 bases in the middle. CDR1 and CDR2 (germline): SGHKS, YYEKEE (reference sequence). DNA of the CDR3: TGTGCCAGCAGCTTGACGTGGGGAGATTCACCCCTCCACTTT. Encoded protein: CASSLTWGDSPLHF.

V and J are TRBV30 and TRBJ1-1; no definite D call. The CDR3 extends over 11 amino acids. V lost 2 bases and J lost 8, with 9 bases in between. Germline V gene lookup returns CDR1 GTSNPN and CDR2 SVGIG (reference sequence). The DNA of the CDR3 is TGTGCCTGGAGTTTTTCAGAAGAAGCTTTCTTT. It translates to CAWSFSEEAFF. Using reference TRBV30 and TRBJ1-1 for the parts outside the CDR3, the full variable domain is SQTIHQWPATLVQPVGSPLSLECTVEGTSNPNLYWYRQAAGRGLQLLFYSVGIGQISSEVPQNLSASRPQDRQFILSSKKLLLSDSGFYLCAWSFSEEAFFGQGTRLTVV.

The rearrangement uses TRBV6-6 and TRBJ1-5, with unresolved D. Trimming shortened V by 4 bases and J by 0 bases, and 10 bases separated the two germline ends. The CDR3 spans 15 residues. The germline CDR1 and CDR2 sequences are MNHNY and SVGAGI (reference sequence). The CDR3: CASSSDGISNQPQHF. In nucleotides, the CDR3 is TGTGCCAGCAGTTCCGACGGGATTAGCAATCAGCCCCAGCATTTT.

The CDR3 reads CASRPGTGGSTEAFF. In DNA form, the CDR3 reads TGTGCCAGTAGGCCCGGGACAGGGGGGAGCACTGAAGCTTTCTTT. The rearrangement links TRBV19 to TRBJ1-1; 11 bases are a match to TRBD1. CDR1 and CDR2 from the germline V gene are LNHDA and SQIVND (reference sequence). This CDR3 has 15 amino acids. Unmatched junction bases numbered 7, after V lost 6 bases and J lost 4 bases.

The chain carries TRBV28 and TRBJ2-3, with D possibly TRBD2 on 6 matching bases. CDR3 length equals 14 residues. Between the trimmed V and J ends, which lost 6 bases and 4 bases, there was a span of 14 bases. Germline lookup yields CDR1 MDHEN and CDR2 SYDVKM. The DNA of the CDR3 is TGTGCCAGCAGGAGCCCGTCTAGCGCAGATACGCAGTATTTT. It is translated as CASRSPSSADTQYF.

This clone turned up a few times. The chain links TRBV27 to TRBJ2-1; 7 bases agree with TRBD2. Trimming at V came to 6 bases and at J to 9 bases, leaving 11 bases not matched to a gene. The CDR3 is made up of 14 amino acids. Germline V gives CDR1 MNHEY, CDR2 SMNVEV (reference sequence). The CDR3: CASRLGLGSREQFF. The CDR3 nucleotides read TGTGCCAGCAGACTCGGACTAGGAAGTCGTGAGCAGTTCTTC.

J is TRBJ2-7 and V is TRBV13, with 7 nucleotides matching TRBD2. From germline, CDR1 is PRHDT and CDR2 FYEKMQ (reference sequence). The V and J ends lost 4 bases and 5 bases, in that order; junction bases with no gene match: 5. The CDR3 has 13 amino acids. The CDR3 protein is CASSSWGGHEQYF. The DNA for the CDR3 is TGTGCCAGCAGCTCCTGGGGGGGACACGAGCAGTACTTC.

V gene TRBV14 combines with J gene TRBJ1-1; possible D gene TRBD1, 5 bases. Between the trimmed V and J ends, which lost 0 bases and 5 bases, there was a span of 10 bases. CDR3 length: 14 residues. Germline CDR1 is SGHDN and CDR2 is FVKESK. As DNA, the CDR3 is TGTGCCAGCAGCCAAGAGGGGGGGTGGACTGAAGCTTTCTTT. Translation: CASSQEGGWTEAFF.

This chain connects TRBV4-2 to TRBJ2-2, with D perhaps TRBD1 (5 bases). The CDR3 is 16 residues long. Germline values: CDR1 LGHNA, CDR2 YNFKEQ. The V and J ends lost 1 base and 6 bases respectively, with 15 bases between them. This chain's CDR3 is CASSQVSGPAPGELFF. CDR3 nucleotides: TGTGCCAGCAGCCAAGTTTCAGGGCCCGCACCCGGGGAGCTGTTTTTT.

The V and J genes are TRBV2 and TRBJ1-5, with a weak D call TRBD1 (6 bases). The CDR3 consists of 14 residues. With 5 bases removed from V and 5 bases from J, the gap between germline ends came to 13 bases. Germline V gene sequence: CDR1 SNHLY, CDR2 FYNNEI. DNA for the CDR3: TGTGCCAGCAGTTCAGGGAAGGGGGATCAGCCCCAGCATTTT. As protein: CASSSGKGDQPQHF.

The rearrangement uses TRBV2 and TRBJ1-4; 10 positions match TRBD1. Per germline, CDR1 SNHLY and CDR2 FYNNEI. V was pared by 5 bases and J by 4 bases, with 10 bases of the junction left unmatched. The CDR3 has 17 residues. In DNA, the CDR3 is TGTGCCAGCAGTACCCGGGACAGGGGTTCGGTTAATGAAAAACTGTTTTTT. It encodes CASSTRDRGSVNEKLFF.

The chain employs TRBV5-6 and TRBJ1-2; TRBD1 matches at 7 bases. CDR1 is SGHDT and CDR2 is YYEEEE in the germline V gene. The V and J ends lost 0 bases and 6 bases, in that order; junction bases with no gene match: 2. This CDR3 comprises 13 residues. CDR3 sequence: CASSLEGADGYTF. The DNA of the CDR3 is TGTGCCAGCAGCTTGGAGGGGGCCGATGGCTACACCTTC.

The V call is TRBV5-4, the J call TRBJ2-1; TRBD2 aligns across 10 bases. The ends lost 0 bases at V and 2 bases at J; junction bases unmatched: 2. Germline-derived CDR1 and CDR2 are SGHNT and YYREEE (reference sequence). This CDR3 has 16 residues. DNA of the CDR3: TGTGCCAGCAGCTTGGGGCTAGCGGGAGCCTACAATGAGCAGTTCTTC. This sequence encodes CASSLGLAGAYNEQFF.

The rearrangement links TRBV6-1 to TRBJ2-5, with D possibly being TRBD2 (5 bases). The CDR3 spans 12 residues. V lost 4 bases and J 5 bases, leaving 8 bases between the germline ends. The germline CDR1 and CDR2 sequences are MNHNS and SASEGT. CDR3 residues: CASSGGMETQYF. DNA of the CDR3: TGTGCCAGCAGTGGAGGGATGGAGACCCAGTACTTC.

Points on this clone: One end of the junction fails to match germline, which may point to a read error. This sequence joins TRBV7-2 and TRBJ2-1, with TRBD2 identical over 7 bases. Germline V gives CDR1 SGHTA, CDR2 FQGNSA. The CDR3 covers 12 residues. The chain's CDR3 is CASSSYRDYLLF. CDR3 bases: TGTGCCAGCAGCTCCTACCGGGACTACCTACTCTTC.

This rearrangement joins TRBV2 to TRBJ2-3; D is unclear. From germline, CDR1 is SNHLY and CDR2 FYNNEI. CDR3 length equals 13 residues. V lost 3 bases, J lost 4 bases, and 8 bases lay in between. The CDR3 is CASSDPPADTQYF. CDR3 coding DNA: TGTGCCAGCAGTGACCCCCCGGCAGATACGCAGTATTTT.

The chain carries TRBV5-6 and TRBJ1-1; D possibly corresponds to TRBD1 (6 bases). The CDR3 consists of 13 residues. Trimming shortened V by 5 bases and J by 1 base, and 9 bases separated the two germline ends. Germline loops: CDR1 SGHDT, CDR2 YYEEEE. The CDR3 spells CASRGQPNTEAFF. In nucleotides, the CDR3 is TGTGCCAGCAGAGGACAGCCGAACACTGAAGCTTTCTTT.

V usage is TRBV5-4 and J usage is TRBJ1-1; possible D gene TRBD1, 6 bases. The length of the CDR3 is 15 residues. V was pared by 3 bases and J by 1 base, with 13 bases between. Germline-derived CDR1 and CDR2 are SGHNT and YYREEE (reference sequence). CDR3 bases: TGTGCCAGCAGCTCCGGGACACGCAAGAACACTGAAGCTTTCTTT. It codes for CASSSGTRKNTEAFF.

The chain employs TRBV30 and TRBJ1-1, with 8 bases that match TRBD1. Losses at the gene ends were 5 bases for V and 9 bases for J; bases not matched to a gene: 17. This CDR3 has 15 amino acids. Germline V gives CDR1 GTSNPN, CDR2 SVGIG (reference sequence). Written as DNA, the CDR3 is TGTGCCTGGGGGGAAGTGGGCAGGGGGCTGCAGCAAGCTTTCTTT. As protein: CAWGEVGRGLQQAFF.

This chain joins TRBV9 and TRBJ2-1; D is ambiguous. Trimming stripped 0 bases from V and 1 base from J, with 5 bases between. Per the germline V gene, CDR1 is SGDLS and CDR2 is YYNGEE. The CDR3 runs to 14 residues. CDR3 in amino acids: CASSVGSSYNEQFF. CDR3 coding DNA: TGTGCCAGCAGCGTAGGCAGTTCCTACAATGAGCAGTTCTTC.

V is TRBV7-6 and J is TRBJ2-1; 7 bases line up with TRBD2. The CDR3 is made up of 16 amino acids. CDR1 SGHVS and CDR2 FNYEAQ come from the germline V gene. V lost 1 base to trimming and J lost 4 bases; unmatched junction nucleotides: 7. CDR3 sequence reads: CASSLEAPGGYNEQFF. The CDR3 DNA is TGTGCCAGCAGCTTAGAGGCTCCGGGAGGATACAATGAGCAGTTCTTC. The complete variable domain, with remaining parts taken from reference TRBV7-6 and TRBJ2-1, reads GAGVSQSPRYKVTKRGQDVALRCDPISGHVSLYWYRQALGQGPEFLTYFNYEAQQDKSGLPNDRFSAERPEGSISTLTIQRTEQRDSAMYRCASSLEAPGGYNEQFFGPGTRLTVL.

The chain couples TRBV19 to TRBJ2-2, with D possibly being TRBD1 (6 bases). The V end was cut by 6 bases, the J end by 2 bases, with 13 bases between. Per the germline V gene, CDR1 is LNHDA and CDR2 is SQIVND (reference sequence). The CDR3 is 15 amino acids. CDR3 sequence (DNA): TGTGCCAGTAGGGTTGGACAGTTTAACACCGGGGAGCTGTTTTTT. Protein product: CASRVGQFNTGELFF.